Here is one TCR beta chain with its context. Its specificity is not known. The study gave focal radiation plus ipilimumab CTLA-4 blockade to patients with chemo-refractory metastatic non-small-cell lung cancer. The assay was immunoSEQ multiplex PCR, and TCRdb's table has in-frame clones only and misses some. Altogether about 28,000 clones are present, 75% to 85% being singletons, with the ten largest covering 16%. The V and J ends lost 6 bases and 5 bases, in that order; junction bases with no gene match: 5. Looked up from germline, CDR1 is SQVTM and CDR2 is ANQGSEA. The CDR3 sequence is 13 residues long. The sample is drawn from a study of radiotherapy plus CTLA-4 blockade in lung cancer. Across the whole study: Objective responses were observed in around a sixth of patients, and disease control was achieved by about 30%. Study-level results: Together with interferon-beta, which increased in serum after radiation, early dynamic changes in blood T cell clones were reportedly the best predictors of response. Blood TCR clones of tumor origin expanded after radiotherapy plus ipilimumab.

The chain links TRBV29-1 to TRBJ1-4; 8 bases map to TRBD1. This clonotype was obtained from a human donor with non-small cell lung cancer that progressed on radiotherapy plus ipilimumab. The sequencing used peripheral blood, collected from a patient treated with radiotherapy plus ipilimumab. This CDR3 reads CSVRDRINEKLFF. In DNA, the CDR3 is TGCAGCGTGCGGGACAGGATCAATGAAAAACTGTTTTTT.